This T cell receptor (beta chain) stems from a study of T cells in Graves' hyperthyroidism and ophthalmopathy. From RNA transcripts, TCR beta CDR3 regions were amplified. HTBI primers drove first-round RT-PCR of the TCR CDR3. Each CDR3 protein gets one entry after TCRdb re-called the multiplex PCR reads with MiXCR. This sample has 300,000 to 350,000 distinct CDR3 sequences, with over 15% found just once. Diagnostic decisions used clinical symptoms, serum thyroxine and TRAb, thyroid ultrasound and orbital computed tomography. Per the germline V gene, CDR1 is SGHRS and CDR2 is YFSETQ. CDR3 size: 12 residues. On this clonotype itself: Its antigen is still unknown. A junction boundary mismatches the germline segment, possibly from a read error.

General study points: Expanded thyroid clonotypes (above 0.001) were mostly also found in blood.

The rearrangement links TRBV5-1 to TRBJ1-1; D remains ambiguous. The material sequenced was blood. The receptor comes from a man younger than 40 with Graves' hyperthyroidism. DNA of the CDR3: TGCGCCAGCAGCTTGGGACACACTGAAGTTTTCTTT. This translates into CASSLGHTEVFF.